This T cell receptor beta chain was recovered during a study of blood T cells in healthy people across ages. Together with a sample-barcoded 5' primer, a J-beta primer mix was included in a second PCR lasting roughly 6 to 12 cycles. TCRdb used MiXCR to reprocess the 5' RACE reads, holding one entry per CDR3 protein. The repertoire holds about 830,000 distinct CDR3 sequences, with about 59% as singletons. The CDR3 runs 13 residues. The germline CDR1 and CDR2 sequences are MNHEY and SVGAGI. With respect to this clonotype: The antigen is undetermined. Mismatch with germline at one junction end may stem from a read error.

Study-level points and caveats: In long-lived donors, naive CD4+ cell counts and diversity exceeded those of aged donors.

The J gene is TRBJ1-2, the V gene TRBV6-5, with D perhaps matching TRBD1 (5 bases). This clonotype originated in a man younger than 45 in good health. The sample consisted of blood. CDR3 region: CVSSYSQGYGYTF. CDR3 in DNA: TGTGTCAGCAGTTACTCGCAGGGCTATGGCTACACCTTC.